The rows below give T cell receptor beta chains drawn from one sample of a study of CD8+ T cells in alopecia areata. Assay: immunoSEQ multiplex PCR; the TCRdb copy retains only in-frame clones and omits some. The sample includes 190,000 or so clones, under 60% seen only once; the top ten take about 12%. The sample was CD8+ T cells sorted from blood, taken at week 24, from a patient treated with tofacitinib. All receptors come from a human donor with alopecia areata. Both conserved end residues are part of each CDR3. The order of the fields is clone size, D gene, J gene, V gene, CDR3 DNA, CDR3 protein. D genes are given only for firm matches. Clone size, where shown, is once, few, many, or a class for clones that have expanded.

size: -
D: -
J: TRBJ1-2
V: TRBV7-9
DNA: TGTGCCAGCGGGGAAGAGGGCTACACCTTC
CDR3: CASGEEGYTF

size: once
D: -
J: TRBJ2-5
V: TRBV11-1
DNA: TGTGCCAGCAGCTTGGAGAGAGAACAGTACCAAGAGACCCAGTACTTC
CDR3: CASSLEREQYQETQYF

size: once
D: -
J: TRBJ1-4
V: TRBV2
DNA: TGTGCCAGCGGTACAGTGCCCCATGAAAAACTGTTTTTT
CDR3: CASGTVPHEKLFF

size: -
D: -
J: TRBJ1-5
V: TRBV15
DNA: TGTGCCACCAGCAGAGGGGGTGGGGCAGGGAGCAATCAGCCCCAGCATTTT
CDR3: CATSRGGGAGSNQPQHF

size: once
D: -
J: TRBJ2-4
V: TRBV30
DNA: TGTGCCTGGAGTGTAGGTGGAGCCAAAAACATTCAGTACTTC
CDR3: CAWSVGGAKNIQYF

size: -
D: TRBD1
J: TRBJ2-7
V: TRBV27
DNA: TGTGCCAGCAGTTTGTCGCCGGGACAGGGGATGCACGAGCAGTACTTC
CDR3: CASSLSPGQGMHEQYF

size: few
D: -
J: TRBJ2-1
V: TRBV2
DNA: TGTGCCAGCACCCTACCTTCCGGTATGGACAATGAGCAGTTCTTC
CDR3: CASTLPSGMDNEQFF

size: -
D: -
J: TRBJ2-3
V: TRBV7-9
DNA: TGTGCCAGCTTAGGACAGACCTACAATACGCAGTATTTT
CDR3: CASLGQTYNTQYF

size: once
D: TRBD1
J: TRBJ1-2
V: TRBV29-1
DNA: TGCAGCGTTCCGGGACAGGGTGGGAATACGAACTATGGCTACACCTTC
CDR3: CSVPGQGGNTNYGYTF

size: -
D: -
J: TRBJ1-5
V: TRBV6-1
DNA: TGTGCCAGCAGTGCGTGGGACATTAGCAATCAGCCCCAGCATTTT
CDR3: CASSAWDISNQPQHF